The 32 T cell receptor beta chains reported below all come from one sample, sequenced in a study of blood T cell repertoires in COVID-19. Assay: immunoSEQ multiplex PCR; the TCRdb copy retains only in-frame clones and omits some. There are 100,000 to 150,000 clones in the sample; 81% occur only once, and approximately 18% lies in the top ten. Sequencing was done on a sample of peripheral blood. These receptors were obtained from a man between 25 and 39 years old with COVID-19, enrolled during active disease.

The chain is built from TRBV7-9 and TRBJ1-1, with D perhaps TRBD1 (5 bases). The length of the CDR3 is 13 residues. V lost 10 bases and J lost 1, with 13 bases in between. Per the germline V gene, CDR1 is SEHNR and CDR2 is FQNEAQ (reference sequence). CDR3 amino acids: CATEVQANTEAFF. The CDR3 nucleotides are TGTGCCACCGAAGTACAGGCGAACACTGAAGCTTTCTTT.

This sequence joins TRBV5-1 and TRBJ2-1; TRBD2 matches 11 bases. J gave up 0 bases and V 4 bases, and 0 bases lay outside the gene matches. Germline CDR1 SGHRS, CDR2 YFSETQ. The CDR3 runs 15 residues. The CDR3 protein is CASSTSGSSYNEQFF. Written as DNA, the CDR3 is TGCGCCAGCAGCACTAGCGGGAGCTCCTACAATGAGCAGTTCTTC.

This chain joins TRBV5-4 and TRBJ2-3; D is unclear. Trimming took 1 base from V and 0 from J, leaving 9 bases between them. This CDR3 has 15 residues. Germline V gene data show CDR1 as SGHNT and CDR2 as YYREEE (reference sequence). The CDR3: CASSLTQASTDTQYF. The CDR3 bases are TGTGCCAGCAGCTTGACGCAGGCTAGCACAGATACGCAGTATTTT.

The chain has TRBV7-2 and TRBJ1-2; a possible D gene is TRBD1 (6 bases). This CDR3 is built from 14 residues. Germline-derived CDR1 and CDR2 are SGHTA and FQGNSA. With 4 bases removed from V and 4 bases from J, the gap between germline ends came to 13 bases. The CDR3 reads CASSSNRVFYGYTF. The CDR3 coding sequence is TGTGCCAGCAGCTCCAACAGGGTCTTCTATGGCTACACCTTC.

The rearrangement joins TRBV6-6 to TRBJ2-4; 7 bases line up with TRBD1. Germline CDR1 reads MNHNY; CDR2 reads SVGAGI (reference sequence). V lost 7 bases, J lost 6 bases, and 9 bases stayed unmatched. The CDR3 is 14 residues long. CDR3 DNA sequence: TGTGCCAGCATGAGGTCTAGACAGGGAAACATTCAGTACTTC. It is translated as CASMRSRQGNIQYF.

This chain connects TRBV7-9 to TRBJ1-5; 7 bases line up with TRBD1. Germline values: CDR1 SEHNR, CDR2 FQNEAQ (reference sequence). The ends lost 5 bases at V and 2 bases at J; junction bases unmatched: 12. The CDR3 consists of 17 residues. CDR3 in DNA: TGTGCCAGCAGCCCCAGTCAGGGGGACGTTCGCAATCAGCCCCAGCATTTT. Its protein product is CASSPSQGDVRNQPQHF.

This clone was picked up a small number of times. The CDR3 protein is CASSFDRGHGYTF. CDR3 nucleotide sequence: TGTGCCAGCAGTTTTGACAGGGGGCATGGCTACACCTTC. The gene calls are TRBV6-6 and TRBJ1-2, with TRBD1 matching over 10 bases. V gave up 4 bases and J gave up 6 bases; unmatched junction bases: 2. Germline CDR1 and CDR2: MNHNY and SVGAGI (reference sequence). The CDR3 totals 13 residues.

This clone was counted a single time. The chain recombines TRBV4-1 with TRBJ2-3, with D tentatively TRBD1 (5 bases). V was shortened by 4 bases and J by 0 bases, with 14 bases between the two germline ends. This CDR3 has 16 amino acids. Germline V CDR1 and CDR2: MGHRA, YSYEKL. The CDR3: CASSPLVGASTDTQYF. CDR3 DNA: TGCGCCAGCAGCCCCCTAGTAGGGGCTAGCACAGATACGCAGTATTTT.

CDR3 nucleotides: TGTGCCAGCTCACCAGCAGGGGGATCGAACACTGAAGCTTTCTTT. This translates into CASSPAGGSNTEAFF. The rearrangement links TRBV18 to TRBJ1-1; TRBD1 agrees at 7 bases. The CDR3 has 15 amino acids. Germline V gene sequence: CDR1 KGHSH, CDR2 LQKENI. Unmatched junction bases numbered 4, after V lost 2 bases and J lost 1 base.

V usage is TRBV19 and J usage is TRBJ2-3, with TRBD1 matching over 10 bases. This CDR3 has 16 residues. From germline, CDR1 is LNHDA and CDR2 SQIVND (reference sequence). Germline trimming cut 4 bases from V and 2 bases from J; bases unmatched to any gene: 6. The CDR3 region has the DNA TGTGCCAGTAGTAATCCCGGGACAGGGGACACAGATACGCAGTATTTT. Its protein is CASSNPGTGDTDTQYF.

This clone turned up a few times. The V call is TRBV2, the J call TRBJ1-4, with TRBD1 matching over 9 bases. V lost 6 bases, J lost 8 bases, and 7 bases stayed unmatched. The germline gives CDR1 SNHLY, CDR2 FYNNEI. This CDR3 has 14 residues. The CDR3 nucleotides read TGTGCCAGCAGGGAACAGGGGGCGGGGGAAAAACTGTTTTTT. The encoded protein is CASREQGAGEKLFF.

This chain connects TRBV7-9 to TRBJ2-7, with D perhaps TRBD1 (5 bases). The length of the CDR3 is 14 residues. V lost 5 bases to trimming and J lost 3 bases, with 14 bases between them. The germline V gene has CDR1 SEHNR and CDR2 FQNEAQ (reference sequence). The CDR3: CASSPRTRLYEQYF. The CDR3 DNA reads TGTGCCAGCAGCCCTAGGACAAGACTCTACGAGCAGTACTTC.

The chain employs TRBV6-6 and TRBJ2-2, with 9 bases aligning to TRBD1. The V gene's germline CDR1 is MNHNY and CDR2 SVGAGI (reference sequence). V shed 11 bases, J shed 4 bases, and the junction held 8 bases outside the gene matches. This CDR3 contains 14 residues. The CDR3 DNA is TGTGCCGCCCGACAGGGGGAAGGCACCGGGGAGCTGTTTTTT. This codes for CAARQGEGTGELFF.

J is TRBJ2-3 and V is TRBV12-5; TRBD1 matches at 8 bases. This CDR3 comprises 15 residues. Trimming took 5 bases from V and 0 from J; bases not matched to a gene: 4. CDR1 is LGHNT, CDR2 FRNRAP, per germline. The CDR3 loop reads CASGLGQGSTDTQYF. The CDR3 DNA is TGTGCTAGTGGTCTAGGACAGGGAAGCACAGATACGCAGTATTTT. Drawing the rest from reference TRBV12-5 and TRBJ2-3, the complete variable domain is DARVTQTPRHKVTEMGQEVTMRCQPILGHNTVFWYRQTMMQGLELLAYFRNRAPLDDSGMPKDRFSAEMPDATLATLKIQPSEPRDSAVYFCASGLGQGSTDTQYFGPGTRLTVL.

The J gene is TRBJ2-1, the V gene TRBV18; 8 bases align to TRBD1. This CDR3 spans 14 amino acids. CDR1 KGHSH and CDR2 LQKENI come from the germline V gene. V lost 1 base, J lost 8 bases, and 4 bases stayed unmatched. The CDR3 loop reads CASSPRQGSDEQFF. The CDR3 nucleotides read TGTGCCAGCTCACCACGACAGGGGAGTGATGAGCAGTTCTTC.

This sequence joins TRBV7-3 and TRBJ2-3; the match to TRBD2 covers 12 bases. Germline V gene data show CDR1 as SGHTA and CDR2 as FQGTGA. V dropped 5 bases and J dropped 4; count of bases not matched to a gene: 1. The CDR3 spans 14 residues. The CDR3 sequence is CASSTSGGPDTQYF. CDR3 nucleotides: TGTGCCAGCAGCACTAGCGGGGGGCCAGATACGCAGTATTTT. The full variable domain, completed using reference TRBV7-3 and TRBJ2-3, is GAGVSQTPSNKVTEKGKYVELRCDPISGHTALYWYRQSLGQGPEFLIYFQGTGAADDSGLPNDRFFAVRPEGSVSTLKIQRTERGDSAVYLCASSTSGGPDTQYFGPGTRLTVL.

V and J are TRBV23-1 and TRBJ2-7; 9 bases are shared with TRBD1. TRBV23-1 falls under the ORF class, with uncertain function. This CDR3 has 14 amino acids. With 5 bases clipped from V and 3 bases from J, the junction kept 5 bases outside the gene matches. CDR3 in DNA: TGCGCCAGCAGTGTCCGGGACAGGGACTACGAGCAGTACTTC. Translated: CASSVRDRDYEQYF.

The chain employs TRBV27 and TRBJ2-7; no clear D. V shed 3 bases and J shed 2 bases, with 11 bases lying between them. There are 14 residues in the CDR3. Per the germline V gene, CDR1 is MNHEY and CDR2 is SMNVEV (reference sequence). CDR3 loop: CASSLNFQAYEQYF. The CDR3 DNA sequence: TGTGCCAGCAGTTTGAACTTCCAAGCCTACGAGCAGTACTTC.

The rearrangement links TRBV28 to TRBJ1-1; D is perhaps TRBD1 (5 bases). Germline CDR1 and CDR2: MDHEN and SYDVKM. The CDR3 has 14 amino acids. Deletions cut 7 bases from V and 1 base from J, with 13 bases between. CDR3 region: CASIGAPGNTEAFF. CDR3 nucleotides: TGTGCCAGCATTGGGGCGCCCGGGAACACTGAAGCTTTCTTT.

CDR3 nucleotide sequence: TGTGCCAGCTCCGATGGGACAGCCTCAATCTACGAGCAGTACTTC. Its protein is CASSDGTASIYEQYF. V usage is TRBV18 and J usage is TRBJ2-7; 7 bases fit TRBD1. Trimming took 6 bases from V and 3 from J; bases not matched to a gene: 11. CDR3 length: 15 amino acids. Germline assignment: CDR1 KGHSH and CDR2 LQKENI.

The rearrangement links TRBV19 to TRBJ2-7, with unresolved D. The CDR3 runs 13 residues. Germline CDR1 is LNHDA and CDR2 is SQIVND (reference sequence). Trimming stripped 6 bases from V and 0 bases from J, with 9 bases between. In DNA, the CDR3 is TGTGCCAGTAGCCTTTCGAGCTCCTACGAGCAGTACTTC. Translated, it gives CASSLSSSYEQYF.

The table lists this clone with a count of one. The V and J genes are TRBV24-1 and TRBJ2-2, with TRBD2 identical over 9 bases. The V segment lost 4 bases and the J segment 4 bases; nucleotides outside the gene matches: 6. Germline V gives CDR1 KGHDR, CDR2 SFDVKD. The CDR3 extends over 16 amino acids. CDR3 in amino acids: CATSDLRAGGTGELFF. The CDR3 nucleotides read TGTGCCACCAGTGACCTCCGAGCGGGGGGCACCGGGGAGCTGTTTTTT.

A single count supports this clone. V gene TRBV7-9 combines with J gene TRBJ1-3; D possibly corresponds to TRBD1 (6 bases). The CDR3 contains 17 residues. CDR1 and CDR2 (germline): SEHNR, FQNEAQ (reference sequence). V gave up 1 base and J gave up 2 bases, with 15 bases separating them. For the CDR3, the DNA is TGTGCCAGCAGCTTAGGAGGGGGGGACCCCACTGGAAACACCATATATTTT. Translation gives CASSLGGGDPTGNTIYF. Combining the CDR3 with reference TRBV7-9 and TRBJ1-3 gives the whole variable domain DTGVSQNPRHKITKRGQNVTFRCDPISEHNRLYWYRQTLGQGPEFLTYFQNEAQLEKSRLLSDRFSAERPKGSFSTLEIQRTEQGDSAMYLCASSLGGGDPTGNTIYFGEGSWLTVV.

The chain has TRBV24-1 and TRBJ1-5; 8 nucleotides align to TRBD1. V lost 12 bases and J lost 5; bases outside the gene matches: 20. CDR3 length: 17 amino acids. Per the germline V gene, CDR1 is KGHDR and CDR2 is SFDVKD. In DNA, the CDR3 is TGTGCCTCACCACCCCGGACAGGGAACGGAACGGATCAGCCCCAGCATTTT. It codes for CASPPRTGNGTDQPQHF.

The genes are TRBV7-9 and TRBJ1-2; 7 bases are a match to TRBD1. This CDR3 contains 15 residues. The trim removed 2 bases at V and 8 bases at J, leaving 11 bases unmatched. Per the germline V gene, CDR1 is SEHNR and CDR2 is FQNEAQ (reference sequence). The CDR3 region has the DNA TGTGCCAGCAGCTTAAGGCCGACAGGGTTAGGGGGCTACACCTTC. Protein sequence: CASSLRPTGLGGYTF.

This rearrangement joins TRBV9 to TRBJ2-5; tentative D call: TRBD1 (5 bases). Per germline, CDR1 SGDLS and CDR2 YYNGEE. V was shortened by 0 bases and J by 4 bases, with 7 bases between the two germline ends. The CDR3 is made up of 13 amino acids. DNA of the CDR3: TGTGCCAGCAGCGTAGCTGGGGCAGAGACCCAGTACTTC. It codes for CASSVAGAETQYF.

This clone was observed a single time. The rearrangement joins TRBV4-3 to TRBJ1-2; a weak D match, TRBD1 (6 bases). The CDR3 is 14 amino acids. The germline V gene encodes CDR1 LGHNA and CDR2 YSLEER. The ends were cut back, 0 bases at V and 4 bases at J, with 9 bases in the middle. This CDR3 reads CASSQDTGTYGYTF. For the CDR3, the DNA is TGCGCCAGCAGCCAAGACACAGGGACCTATGGCTACACCTTC.

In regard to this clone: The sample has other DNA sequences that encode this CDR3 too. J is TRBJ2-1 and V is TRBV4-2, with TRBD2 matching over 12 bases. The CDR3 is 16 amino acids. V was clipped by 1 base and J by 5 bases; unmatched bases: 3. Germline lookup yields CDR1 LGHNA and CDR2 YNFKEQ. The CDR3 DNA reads TGTGCCAGCAGCCAAGGAGGACTAGCGGGGCACAATGAGCAGTTCTTC. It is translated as CASSQGGLAGHNEQFF.

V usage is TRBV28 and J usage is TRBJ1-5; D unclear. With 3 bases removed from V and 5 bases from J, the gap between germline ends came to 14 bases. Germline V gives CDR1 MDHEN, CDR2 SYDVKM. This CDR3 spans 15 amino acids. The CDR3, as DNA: TGTGCCAGCAGTTTTAATCCCGGGTGGGATCAGCCCCAGCATTTT. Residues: CASSFNPGWDQPQHF.

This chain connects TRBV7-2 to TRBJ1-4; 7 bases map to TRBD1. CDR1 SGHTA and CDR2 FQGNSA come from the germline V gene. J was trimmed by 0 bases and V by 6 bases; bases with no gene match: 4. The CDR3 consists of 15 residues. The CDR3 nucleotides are TGTGCCAGCAGGGCTGGGACAGCAACTAATGAAAAACTGTTTTTT. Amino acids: CASRAGTATNEKLFF.

CDR3 in amino acids: CASSLHPGSKTDTQYF. In DNA form, the CDR3 reads TGTGCCAGCAGCTTACATCCGGGGTCAAAAACAGATACGCAGTATTTT. V and J are TRBV11-1 and TRBJ2-3, with a weak D call TRBD2 (5 bases). Germline CDR1 reads SGHAT; CDR2 reads FQDESV (reference sequence). The V end was cut by 2 bases, the J end by 3 bases, with 15 bases between. This CDR3 spans 16 amino acids.

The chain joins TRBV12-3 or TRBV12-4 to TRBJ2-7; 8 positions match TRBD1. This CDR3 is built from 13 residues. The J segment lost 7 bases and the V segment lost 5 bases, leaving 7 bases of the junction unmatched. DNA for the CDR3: TGTGCCAGCAGTCGTGACAGGGGTCAGGAGCAGTACTTC. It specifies CASSRDRGQEQYF.